Listed below are T cell receptor beta chains from one sample, sequenced in a study of shared clonotypes between healthy human individuals. This table comes from immunoSEQ multiplex PCR, and its TCRdb copy is limited to in-frame clones, with some not included. The sample records roughly 590,000 clones, around 95% being singletons. Sequenced input: naive CD8+ T cells sorted from blood. The receptor source for this set is a woman aged 25 to 39 in good health. The CDR3 runs from the conserved cysteine through the conserved F or W. D genes are given only for firm matches. Clone size is stated in some rows and not others, as once, few, many or a class when expanded.

TRBJ2-7 TRBV27 TRBD2 - TGTGCCAGCAGTTTCACACCTGGGAGGGCAAGCTACGAGCAGTACTTC CASSFTPGRASYEQYF
TRBJ1-1 TRBV6-6 - few TGTGCCAGCACCATTATCAGGGAAAGAGACACTGAAGCTTTCTTT CASTIIRERDTEAFF
TRBJ2-1 TRBV7-9 - - TGTGCCAGCAGCCCGACCGGTGGTGAGCAGTTCTTC CASSPTGGEQFF
TRBJ1-2 TRBV7-3 TRBD1 - TGTGCCAGCAGCCCAGGGACAGTGGATGGCTACACCTTC CASSPGTVDGYTF
TRBJ2-1 TRBV19 TRBD2 - TGTGCCAGTAGTACCCCCGGGACTAGCGGAAATGAGCAGTTCTTC CASSTPGTSGNEQFF
TRBJ1-5 TRBV28 - - TGTGCCAGCAGTTTGGGAGTCCTAAATCAGCCCCAGCATTTT CASSLGVLNQPQHF
TRBJ1-5 TRBV11-2 - - TGTGCCAGCAGCTTAGACAGGGATAGCAATCAGCCCCAGCATTTT CASSLDRDSNQPQHF
TRBJ2-7 TRBV5-8 TRBD1 - TGTGCCAGCAGCGCCGGGACAGGGTCTCACGAGCAGTACTTC CASSAGTGSHEQYF
TRBJ2-7 TRBV15 - - TGTGCCACCAGCAGAGCCGGATACGAGCAGTACTTC CATSRAGYEQYF
TRBJ2-5 TRBV7-9 - - TGTGCCAGCAGCCTCGGAGAGCCTCAAGAGACCCAGTACTTC CASSLGEPQETQYF
TRBJ2-5 TRBV13 TRBD1 - TGTGCCAGCAGCTTAACGACAGGGGTTGGGACCCAGTACTTC CASSLTTGVGTQYF
TRBJ1-2 TRBV28 - - TGTGCCAGCAGTTTATGGGTGACAGAAAATGATTACTTCTATGGCTACACCTTC CASSLWVTENDYFYGYTF
TRBJ1-5 TRBV28 TRBD1 - TGTGCCAGTACAGGGGGTCCGGGCAATCAGCCCCAGCATTTT CASTGGPGNQPQHF
TRBJ1-2 TRBV7-9 - - TGTGCCAGCAGCTTAAACCTACAGGGAGAGGGCTACACCTTC CASSLNLQGEGYTF
TRBJ2-7 TRBV25-1 TRBD1 - TGTGCCAGCAGTGAACCCTTTCGGACAGGATTTTACGAGCAGTACTTC CASSEPFRTGFYEQYF
TRBJ2-2 TRBV7-3 TRBD1 - TGTGCCAGCAGCTTAACAGGGGGCGGCGGGGAGCTGTTTTTT CASSLTGGGGELFF
TRBJ2-1 TRBV4-1 TRBD2 once TGCGCCAGCAGCCACGCCGGGACTAGCTACCTTTCGGATGAGCAGTTCTTC CASSHAGTSYLSDEQFF
TRBJ2-5 TRBV30 - - TGTGCCTGGAGTTCCTATCAAGAGACCCAGTACTTC CAWSSYQETQYF
TRBJ1-2 TRBV28 - - TGTGCCAGCAGTCCGGGGAGTTATGGCTACACCTTC CASSPGSYGYTF
TRBJ2-3 TRBV19 TRBD2 - TGTGCCAGTACCTCCGGAGTAGCGGGAGTGTCCGATACGCAGTATTTT CASTSGVAGVSDTQYF
TRBJ2-3 TRBV11-2 - - TGTGCCAGCAGCCGTGCCCCCGGGACCCCCTTCGTCACGCAGTATTTT CASSRAPGTPFVTQYF
TRBJ1-5 TRBV28 - - TGTGCCAGCAGAACAGGGCAGGGCAATCAGCCCCAGCATTTT CASRTGQGNQPQHF
TRBJ2-7 TRBV11-2 - - TGTGCCAGCAGCTTACCGGGGTACGAGCAGTACTTC CASSLPGYEQYF
TRBJ1-2 TRBV5-6 TRBD1 - TGTGCCAGCAGCATCCGGGACAGGGGAGTGGGTTATGGCTACACCTTC CASSIRDRGVGYGYTF
TRBJ2-7 TRBV5-5 - - TGTGCCAGCAGCCGGACAGCCTCCTACGAGCAGTACTTC CASSRTASYEQYF
TRBJ1-1 TRBV5-6 - few TGTGCCAGCAGCCCCTCCGCCGCGGGGGAAGCTTTCTTT CASSPSAAGEAFF
TRBJ2-7 TRBV4-1 - - TGCGCCAGCAGCCAAGGGACAGCTGCGTCCGAGCAGTACTTC CASSQGTAASEQYF
TRBJ1-2 TRBV11-2 TRBD1 - TGTGCCAGCAGCTTAGATCTGGGCCGGGGGACAGTCGCCTTCGGCTACACCTTC CASSLDLGRGTVAFGYTF
TRBJ2-7 TRBV11-2 TRBD2 - TGTGCCAGCAGCCTTAGCGGGAGTCAGTACGAGCAGTACTTC CASSLSGSQYEQYF
TRBJ2-1 TRBV2 TRBD2 - TGTGCCAGCAGTCCAAGGACTAGCGGGAGAATAATCAATGAGCAGTTCTTC CASSPRTSGRIINEQFF
TRBJ2-2 TRBV27 TRBD1 - TGTGCCAGCAGTTGGACACAGGGGGCGGGCGGGGAGCTGTTTTTT CASSWTQGAGGELFF
TRBJ2-1 TRBV30 TRBD2 - TGTGCCTGGTGGGCGGGAGGGCAGGATGAGCAGTTCTTC CAWWAGGQDEQFF
TRBJ2-7 TRBV7-6 TRBD1 once TGTGCCAGCAGCTTAGTTGGGACAGGGGATTCATACGAGCAGTACTTC CASSLVGTGDSYEQYF
TRBJ1-2 TRBV9 - - TGTGCCAGCAGCGACGAGGGGGGCTATGGCTACACCTTC CASSDEGGYGYTF
TRBJ1-1 TRBV4-1 TRBD1 - TGCGCCAGCAGCCAAGGTGTCGGACAGGGGTATCGGAACACTGAAGCTTTCTTT CASSQGVGQGYRNTEAFF
TRBJ2-3 TRBV27 TRBD2 - TGTGCCAGCTGCGCCGTAGCGGGAGGCACAGATACGCAGTATTTT CASCAVAGGTDTQYF
TRBJ2-7 TRBV27 TRBD2 - TGTGCCAGCAGTTTTAGCGGGAGTGAGAACGAGCAGTACTTC CASSFSGSENEQYF
TRBJ1-3 TRBV5-4 TRBD1 - TGTGCCAGCAGCTCCTGGACAGGGGGCGGGCACACCATATATTTT CASSSWTGGGHTIYF
TRBJ2-1 TRBV6-5 - - TGTGCCAGCAGTGAGTCGGGCTCCTACAATGAGCAGTTCTTC CASSESGSYNEQFF
TRBJ1-5 TRBV23-1 TRBD1 once TGCGCCAGCACCGACAGGGACCCCCGCAATCAGCCCCAGCATTTT CASTDRDPRNQPQHF
TRBJ2-1 TRBV7-9 TRBD2 - TGTGCCAGCGCGCTAGCGGGACCTGAGCAGTTCTTC CASALAGPEQFF
TRBJ1-1 TRBV2 - once TGTGCCAGCAGTTTGCCCGGAGAAGGTCCTCACACTGAAGCTTTCTTT CASSLPGEGPHTEAFF
TRBJ1-1 TRBV5-6 - - TGTGCCAGCAGCTTGGCTGGGGGGCTGAACACTGAAGCTTTCTTT CASSLAGGLNTEAFF
TRBJ1-1 TRBV7-3 - - TGTGCCAGCAGCGTTATGGGGGAGAACACTGAAGCTTTCTTT CASSVMGENTEAFF
TRBJ2-7 TRBV19 - - TGTGCCAGTACCGTGAACCTCCATTACGAGCAGTACTTC CASTVNLHYEQYF
TRBJ1-5 TRBV27 - - TGTGCCAGCAGTTTAGTAGGGCAAATCAACCAGCCCCAGCATTTT CASSLVGQINQPQHF
TRBJ1-5 TRBV28 - - TGTGCCAGCACTCTGCCGGGAAAAGGGCTACAGCCCCAGCATTTT CASTLPGKGLQPQHF
TRBJ2-2 TRBV6-5 - - TGTGCCAGCAGTGCTTCGAACACCGGGGAGCTGTTTTTT CASSASNTGELFF
TRBJ1-5 TRBV2 - - TGTGCCAGCCGGTCGTCTCAGCCCCAGCATTTT CASRSSQPQHF
TRBJ2-7 TRBV7-9 - - TGTGCCAGCAGCTTAGTGGCCGGACCAACCTACGAGCAGTACTTC CASSLVAGPTYEQYF
TRBJ2-1 TRBV7-8 - - TGTGCCAGCAGCTTAGAGGTTAGCGGTGAGCAGTTCTTC CASSLEVSGEQFF
TRBJ2-5 TRBV28 TRBD2 - TGTGCCAGCAGTCTAGCGGGAGGATTGGAGACCCAGTACTTC CASSLAGGLETQYF
TRBJ2-1 TRBV29-1 TRBD2 - TGCAGCGTGATGGGGACTAGCGTCTACAATGAGCAGTTCTTC CSVMGTSVYNEQFF
TRBJ2-5 TRBV4-1 TRBD2 - TGCGCCAGCAGCCAAGTACTAGCGGGAGAGAGTGGAAGTGAGACCCAGTACTTC CASSQVLAGESGSETQYF
TRBJ2-5 TRBV28 TRBD1 - TGTGCCAGCAGTTTAGGTTCGAACAGGGGGGTCCGAGAGACCCAGTACTTC CASSLGSNRGVRETQYF